This T cell receptor (beta chain) was identified during a study of T cell clusters in autoimmune cytopenias. This clonotype counts as medium-sized by frequency. Antigen specificity is unknown. Study results and caveats: Clustering suggested that physiological T cell clusters were missing in primary autoimmune cytopenia patients. TRB repertoire shifts in secondary cytopenia and chronic lymphocytic leukemia mostly reflected lymphoma, not autoimmunity.

TRB was amplified from 250 ng of peripheral blood genomic DNA per sample. TRB was amplified by touch-down multiplex PCR, primer pools A and B combined. Following a re-call of the multiplex PCR reads, TCRdb has one entry per CDR3 protein and lacks DNA. The listing contains more than 6,000 distinct CDR3 sequences. Germline V gene data show CDR1 as SGHVS and CDR2 as FNYEAQ. This CDR3 contains 13 residues. These data were also reused for a study on T cell repertoires in aging, cancer and after chemotherapy. That source notes: Age-matched healthy donors had significantly more diverse, less clonal blood TCR repertoires than untreated cancer patients.

The material sequenced was peripheral blood. The receptor's source is a human donor in good health. The chain carries TRBV7-6 and TRBJ2-6; TCRdb indicates TRBD1, and absent DNA this call remains unverified. The CDR3 sequence: CASSFNIQGDLTF.